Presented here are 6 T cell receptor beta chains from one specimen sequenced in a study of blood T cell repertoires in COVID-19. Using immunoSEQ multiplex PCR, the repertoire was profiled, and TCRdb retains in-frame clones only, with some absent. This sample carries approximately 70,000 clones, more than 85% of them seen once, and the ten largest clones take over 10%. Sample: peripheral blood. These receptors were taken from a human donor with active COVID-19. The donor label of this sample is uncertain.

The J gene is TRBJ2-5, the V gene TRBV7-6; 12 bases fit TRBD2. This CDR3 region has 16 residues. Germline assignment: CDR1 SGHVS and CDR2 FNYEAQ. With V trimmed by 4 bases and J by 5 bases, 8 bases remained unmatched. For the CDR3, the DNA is TGTGCCAGCAGCTCCGGGACTAGCGGGTGGGCGGAGACCCAGTACTTC. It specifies CASSSGTSGWAETQYF. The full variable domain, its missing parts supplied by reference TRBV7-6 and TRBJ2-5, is GAGVSQSPRYKVTKRGQDVALRCDPISGHVSLYWYRQALGQGPEFLTYFNYEAQQDKSGLPNDRFSAERPEGSISTLTIQRTEQRDSAMYRCASSSGTSGWAETQYFGPGTRLLVL.

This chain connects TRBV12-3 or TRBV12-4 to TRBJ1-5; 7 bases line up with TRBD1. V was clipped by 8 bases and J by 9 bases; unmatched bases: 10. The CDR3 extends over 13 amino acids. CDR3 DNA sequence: TGTGCCAGCCGCCGGGGACAGTCGGGGCCCCAGCATTTT. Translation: CASRRGQSGPQHF.

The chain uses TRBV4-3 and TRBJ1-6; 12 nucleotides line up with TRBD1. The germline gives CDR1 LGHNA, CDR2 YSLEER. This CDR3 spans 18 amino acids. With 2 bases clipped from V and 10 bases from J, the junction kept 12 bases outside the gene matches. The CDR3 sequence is CASSQTSGTGGAGSPLHF. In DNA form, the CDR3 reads TGCGCCAGCAGCCAAACCTCCGGGACAGGGGGCGCGGGATCACCCCTCCACTTT.

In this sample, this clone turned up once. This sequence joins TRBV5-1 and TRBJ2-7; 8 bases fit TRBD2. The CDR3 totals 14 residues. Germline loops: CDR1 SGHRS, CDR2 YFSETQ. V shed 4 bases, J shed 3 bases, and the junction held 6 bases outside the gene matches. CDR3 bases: TGCGCCAGCAGCGATAGCGGGGCTTACTACGAGCAGTACTTC. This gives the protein CASSDSGAYYEQYF.

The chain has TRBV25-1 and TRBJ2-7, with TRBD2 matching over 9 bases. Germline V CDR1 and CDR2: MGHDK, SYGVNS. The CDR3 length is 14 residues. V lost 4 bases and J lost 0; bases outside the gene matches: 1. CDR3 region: CASSASGNSYEQYF. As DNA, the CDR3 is TGTGCCAGCAGTGCTAGCGGGAACTCCTACGAGCAGTACTTC.

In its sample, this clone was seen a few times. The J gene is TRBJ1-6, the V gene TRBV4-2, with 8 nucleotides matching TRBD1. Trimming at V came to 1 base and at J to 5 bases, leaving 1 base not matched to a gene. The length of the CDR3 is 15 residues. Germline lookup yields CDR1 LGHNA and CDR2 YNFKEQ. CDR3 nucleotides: TGTGCCAGCAGCCAAGCGACAGGGGATAATTCACCCCTCCACTTT. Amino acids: CASSQATGDNSPLHF.